This record concerns one T cell receptor beta chain sequence. Its specificity is unknown. This sample was taken from a study of cytomegalovirus exposure and HLA in healthy donors. The study, taken as a whole, reports: The classifier, whose performance was assessed in both the original and validation cohorts, reportedly diagnosed cytomegalovirus status with high specificity and sensitivity.

The CDR3 loop spans 17 amino acids. The germline V gene encodes CDR1 MGHRA and CDR2 YSYEKL. V gave up 0 bases and J gave up 0 bases, with 15 bases separating them. Researchers ran the PCR with 60 Vbeta and 13 Jbeta primers. Per the study methods: Roughly 11 million of the 60 million to 80 million unique TCR beta chains counted in a later analysis were shared. The repertoire was sequenced with immunoSEQ multiplex PCR; TCRdb's copy has only in-frame clones and lacks some. Clone size and the V and J calls come from that table; the DNA yielded D and trimming. The repertoire holds fewer than 90,000 clones, with roughly four fifths as singletons.

The rearrangement uses TRBV4-1 and TRBJ2-7; TRBD1 is a possible D gene (6 bases). The sample consisted of PBMCs. The TCR sequence derives from a man aged 25-40 years in good health and CMV-seronegative. CDR3 coding DNA: TGCGCCAGCAGCCAAGATACAGGGAGACTTACCTCCTACGAGCAGTACTTC. The encoded protein is CASSQDTGRLTSYEQYF.